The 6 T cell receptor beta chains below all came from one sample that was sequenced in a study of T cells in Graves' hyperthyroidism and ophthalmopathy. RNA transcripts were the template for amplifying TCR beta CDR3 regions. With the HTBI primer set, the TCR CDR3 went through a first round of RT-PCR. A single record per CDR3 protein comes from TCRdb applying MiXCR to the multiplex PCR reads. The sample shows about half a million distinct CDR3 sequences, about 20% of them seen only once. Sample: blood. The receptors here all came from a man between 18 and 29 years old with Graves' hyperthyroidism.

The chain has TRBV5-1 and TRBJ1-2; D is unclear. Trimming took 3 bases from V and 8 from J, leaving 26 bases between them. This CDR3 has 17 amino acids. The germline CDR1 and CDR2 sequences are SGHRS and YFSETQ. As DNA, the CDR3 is TGCGCCAGCAGCTCCCCCCGTGACCGGATTTGGAGGCGAGGCTACACCTTC. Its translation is CASSSPRDRIWRRGYTF.

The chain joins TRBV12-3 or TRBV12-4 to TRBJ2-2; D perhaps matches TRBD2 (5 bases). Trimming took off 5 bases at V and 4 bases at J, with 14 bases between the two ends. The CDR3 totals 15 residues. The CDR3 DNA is TGTGCCAGCAGTAAAGAACTAGACGGCACCGGGGAGCTGTTTTTT. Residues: CASSKELDGTGELFF.

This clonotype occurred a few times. CDR3 in DNA: TGTGCCAGCAGCCGCTACACAGGGAACATAGCCAAAAACATTCAGTACTTC. Encoded protein: CASSRYTGNIAKNIQYF. The gene calls are TRBV28 and TRBJ2-4; maybe TRBD1 (6 bases). CDR1 and CDR2 (germline): MDHEN, SYDVKM. The CDR3 contains 17 residues. The V and J ends lost 6 bases and 0 bases respectively, with 18 bases between them.

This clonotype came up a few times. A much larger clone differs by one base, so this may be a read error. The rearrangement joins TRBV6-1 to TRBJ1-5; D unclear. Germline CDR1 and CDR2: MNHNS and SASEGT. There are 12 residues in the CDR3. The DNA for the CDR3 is TGTGCCTGCAGTGAATGGGGTTGGCCCCAGCATTTT. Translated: CACSEWGWPQHF.

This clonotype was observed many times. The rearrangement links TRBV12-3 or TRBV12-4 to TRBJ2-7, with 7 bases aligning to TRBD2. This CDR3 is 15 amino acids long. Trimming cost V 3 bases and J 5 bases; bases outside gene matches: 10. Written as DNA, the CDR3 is TGTGCCAGCAGTTTTGGGGGAGGGTCGGGGGACGAGCAGTACTTC. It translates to CASSFGGGSGDEQYF.

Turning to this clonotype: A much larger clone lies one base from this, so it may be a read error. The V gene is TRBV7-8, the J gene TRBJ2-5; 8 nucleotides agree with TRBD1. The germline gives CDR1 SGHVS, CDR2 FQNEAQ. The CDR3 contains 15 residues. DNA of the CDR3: TGTGCCAACAGCTCCCGGACAGGGTCAGGAGAGACCAAGTACTTC. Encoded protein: CANSSRTGSGETKYF.